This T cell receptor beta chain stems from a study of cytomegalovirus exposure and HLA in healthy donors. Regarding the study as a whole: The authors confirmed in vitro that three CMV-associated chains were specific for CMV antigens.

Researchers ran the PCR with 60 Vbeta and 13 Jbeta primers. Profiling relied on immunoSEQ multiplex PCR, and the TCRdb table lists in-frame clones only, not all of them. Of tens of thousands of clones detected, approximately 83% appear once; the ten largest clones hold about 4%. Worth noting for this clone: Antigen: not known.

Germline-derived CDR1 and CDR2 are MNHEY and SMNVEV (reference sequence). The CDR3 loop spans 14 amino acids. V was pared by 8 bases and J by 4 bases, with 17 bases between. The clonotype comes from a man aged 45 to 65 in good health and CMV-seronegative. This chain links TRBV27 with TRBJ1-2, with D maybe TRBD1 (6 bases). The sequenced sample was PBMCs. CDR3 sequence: CASRAAGVGYGYTF. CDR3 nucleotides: TGTGCCAGCCGGGCGGCAGGGGTGGGCTATGGCTACACCTTC.